This T cell receptor beta chain was obtained from a study of siplizumab effects on memory and regulatory T cells. Study-wide findings and caveats: The study did not confirm that proliferating Tregs from siplizumab cultures were suppressive.

CDR1 is SQVTM and CDR2 is ANQGSEA in the germline V gene. The CDR3 loop spans 14 amino acids. V shed 7 bases and J shed 5 bases, with 18 bases lying between them. Produced via immunoSEQ multiplex PCR; TCRdb's table is partial and in-frame only. There are over 100,000 clones in the sample; 90% to 95% occur only once, and more than 0.95% lies in the top ten. Concerning this clone: Its antigen is unidentified.

The chain uses TRBV29-1 and TRBJ2-1; D not certain. Material: CD4+ T cells sorted from blood. The receptor was derived from a human donor in good health. The CDR3 DNA reads TGCAGCGCCATAAACCCCCACCGACACAATGAGCAGTTCTTC. Translating it yields CSAINPHRHNEQFF.